This T cell receptor beta chain was captured by sequencing in a study of cytomegalovirus exposure and HLA in healthy donors. Findings and limits, study-wide: Association of a missense DCLRE1C variant with TCR beta V- and J-gene trimming was reported in a later analysis. The authors listed 150 to 200 TCR beta chains as cytomegalovirus-associated. DRB1 showed the most TCR associations and HLA-C the fewest in a later analysis, as rates varied by HLA locus. Earlier analysis yielded a pattern in which most TCR beta V segments were productive about 87% or about 30% of the time.

The CDR3 totals 12 residues. Germline V lookup: CDR1 SEHNR, CDR2 FQNEAQ (reference sequence). To note about this clone: Its antigen is undetermined.

Primers: 60 Vbeta forward and 13 Jbeta reverse. Only in-frame clones appear in the TCRdb table, and some are missing; sequencing was by immunoSEQ multiplex PCR. The sample records approximately 100,000 clones, 70% to 80% being singletons. Sequenced: PBMCs. This TCR was recovered from a man between 18 and 35 years old in good health and CMV-seropositive. This rearrangement joins TRBV7-9 to TRBJ2-5, with D hard to call. The J call is uncertain, as TRBJ2-7 better fits the DNA end. The DNA of the CDR3 is TGTGCCAGCAGCTTAGTAGCTGGCGAGCAGTACTTC. Translating gives CASSLVAGEQYF.